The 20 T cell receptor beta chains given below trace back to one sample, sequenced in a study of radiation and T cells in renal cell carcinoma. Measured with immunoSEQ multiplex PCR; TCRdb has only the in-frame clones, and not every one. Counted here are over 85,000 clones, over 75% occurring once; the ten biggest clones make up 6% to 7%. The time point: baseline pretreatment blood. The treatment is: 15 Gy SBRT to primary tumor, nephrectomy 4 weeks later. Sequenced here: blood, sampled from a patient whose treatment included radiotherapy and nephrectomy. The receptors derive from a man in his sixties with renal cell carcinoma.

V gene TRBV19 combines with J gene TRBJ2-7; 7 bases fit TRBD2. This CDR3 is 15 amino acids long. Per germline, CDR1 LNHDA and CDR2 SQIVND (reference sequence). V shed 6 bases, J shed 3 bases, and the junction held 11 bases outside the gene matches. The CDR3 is CASSLDGGGRYEQYF. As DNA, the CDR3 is TGTGCCAGTAGCCTAGACGGGGGAGGGCGCTACGAGCAGTACTTC. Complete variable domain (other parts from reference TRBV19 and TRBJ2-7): DGGITQSPKYLFRKEGQNVTLSCEQNLNHDAMYWYRQDPGQGLRLIYYSQIVNDFQKGDIAEGYSVSREKKESFPLTVTSAQKNPTAFYLCASSLDGGGRYEQYFGPGTRLTVT.

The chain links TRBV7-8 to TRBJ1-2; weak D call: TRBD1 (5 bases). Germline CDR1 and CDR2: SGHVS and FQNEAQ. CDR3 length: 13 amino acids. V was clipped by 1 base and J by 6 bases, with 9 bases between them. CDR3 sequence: CASSLGQGNGYTF. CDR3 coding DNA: TGTGCCAGCAGCTTAGGGCAGGGTAATGGCTACACCTTC. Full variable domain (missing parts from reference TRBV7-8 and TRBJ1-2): GAGVSQSPRYKVAKRGQDVALRCDPISGHVSLFWYQQALGQGPEFLTYFQNEAQLDKSGLPSDRFFAERPEGSVSTLKIQRTQQEDSAVYLCASSLGQGNGYTFGSGTRLTVV.

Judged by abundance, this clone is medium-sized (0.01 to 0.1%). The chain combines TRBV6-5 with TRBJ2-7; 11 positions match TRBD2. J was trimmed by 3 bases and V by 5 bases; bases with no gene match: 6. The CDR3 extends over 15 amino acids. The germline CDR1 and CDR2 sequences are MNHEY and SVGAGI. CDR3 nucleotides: TGTGCCAGCAGTCAACTAGCGGGAGCTGACTACGAGCAGTACTTC. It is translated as CASSQLAGADYEQYF.

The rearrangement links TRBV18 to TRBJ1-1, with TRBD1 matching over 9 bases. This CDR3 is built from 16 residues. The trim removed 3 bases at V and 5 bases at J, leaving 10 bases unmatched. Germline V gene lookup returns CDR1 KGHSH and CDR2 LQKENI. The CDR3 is CASSPPPTGGRTEAFF. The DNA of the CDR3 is TGTGCCAGCTCACCTCCCCCGACAGGGGGGAGGACTGAAGCTTTCTTT.

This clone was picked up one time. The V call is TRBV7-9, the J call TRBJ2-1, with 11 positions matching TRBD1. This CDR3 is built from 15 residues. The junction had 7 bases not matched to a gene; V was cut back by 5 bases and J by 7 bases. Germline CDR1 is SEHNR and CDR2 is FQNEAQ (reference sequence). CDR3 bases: TGTGCCAGCAGCCCTGGACAGGGGGCAAGGAATGAGCAGTTCTTC. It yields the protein CASSPGQGARNEQFF.

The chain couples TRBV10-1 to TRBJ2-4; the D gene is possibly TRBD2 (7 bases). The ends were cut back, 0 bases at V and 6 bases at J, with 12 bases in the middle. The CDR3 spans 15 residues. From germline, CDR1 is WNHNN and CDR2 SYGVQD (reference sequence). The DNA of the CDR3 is TGCGCCAGCAGTGAGTCCGGGGGGCTAGGAAACATTCAGTACTTC. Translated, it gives CASSESGGLGNIQYF.

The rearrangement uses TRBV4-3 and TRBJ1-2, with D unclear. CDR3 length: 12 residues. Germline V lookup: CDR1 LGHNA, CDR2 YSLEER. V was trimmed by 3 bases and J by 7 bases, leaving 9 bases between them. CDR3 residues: CASSHSDLGYTF. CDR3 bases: TGCGCCAGCAGCCATTCCGACCTTGGCTACACCTTC.

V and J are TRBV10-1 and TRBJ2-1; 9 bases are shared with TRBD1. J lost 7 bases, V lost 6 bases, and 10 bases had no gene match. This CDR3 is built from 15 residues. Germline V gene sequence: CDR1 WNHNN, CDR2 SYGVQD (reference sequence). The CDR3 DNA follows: TGCGCCAGCAGCTCCGGGACAGGGATCGGTAATGAGCAGTTCTTC. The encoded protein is CASSSGTGIGNEQFF.

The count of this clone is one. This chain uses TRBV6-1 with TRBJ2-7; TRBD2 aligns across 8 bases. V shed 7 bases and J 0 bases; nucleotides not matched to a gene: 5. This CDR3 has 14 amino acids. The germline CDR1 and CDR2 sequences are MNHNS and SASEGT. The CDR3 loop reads CASKASGSSYEQYF. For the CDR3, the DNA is TGTGCCAGCAAGGCCAGCGGGAGCTCCTACGAGCAGTACTTC.

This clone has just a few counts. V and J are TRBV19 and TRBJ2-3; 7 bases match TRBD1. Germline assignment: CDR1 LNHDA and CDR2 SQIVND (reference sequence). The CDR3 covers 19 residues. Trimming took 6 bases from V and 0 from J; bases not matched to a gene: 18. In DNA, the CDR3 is TGTGCCAGTAGACGACAGGGTCCAGGCCGCATTACTAGCACAGATACGCAGTATTTT. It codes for CASRRQGPGRITSTDTQYF.

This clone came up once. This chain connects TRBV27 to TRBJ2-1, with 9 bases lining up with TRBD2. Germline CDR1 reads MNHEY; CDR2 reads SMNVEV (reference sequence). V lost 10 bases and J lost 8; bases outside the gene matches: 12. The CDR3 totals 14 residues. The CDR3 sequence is CATSQREAGYEQFF. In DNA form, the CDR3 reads TGTGCCACCAGCCAGCGGGAGGCCGGGTATGAGCAGTTCTTC.

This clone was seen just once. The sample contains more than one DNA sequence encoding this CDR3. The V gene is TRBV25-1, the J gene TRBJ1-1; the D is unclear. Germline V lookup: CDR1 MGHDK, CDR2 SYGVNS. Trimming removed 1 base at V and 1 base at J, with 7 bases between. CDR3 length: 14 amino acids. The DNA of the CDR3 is TGTGCCAGCAGTGAATTTGGTCAGAACACTGAAGCTTTCTTT. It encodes CASSEFGQNTEAFF.

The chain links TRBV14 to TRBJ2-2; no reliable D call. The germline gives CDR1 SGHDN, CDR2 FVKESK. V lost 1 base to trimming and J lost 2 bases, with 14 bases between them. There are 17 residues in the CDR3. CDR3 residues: CASSQVVGPVNTGELFF. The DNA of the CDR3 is TGTGCCAGCAGCCAAGTAGTTGGGCCGGTCAACACCGGGGAGCTGTTTTTT. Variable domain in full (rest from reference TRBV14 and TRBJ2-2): EAGVTQFPSHSVIEKGQTVTLRCDPISGHDNLYWYRRVMGKEIKFLLHFVKESKQDESGMPNNRFLAERTGGTYSTLKVQPAELEDSGVYFCASSQVVGPVNTGELFFGEGSRLTVL.

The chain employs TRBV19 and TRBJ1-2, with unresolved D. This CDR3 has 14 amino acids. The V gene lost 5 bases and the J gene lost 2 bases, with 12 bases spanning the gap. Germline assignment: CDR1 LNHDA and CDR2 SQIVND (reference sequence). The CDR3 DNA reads TGTGCCAGTAGTGAGGACGGCACAAACTATGGCTACACCTTC. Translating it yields CASSEDGTNYGYTF.

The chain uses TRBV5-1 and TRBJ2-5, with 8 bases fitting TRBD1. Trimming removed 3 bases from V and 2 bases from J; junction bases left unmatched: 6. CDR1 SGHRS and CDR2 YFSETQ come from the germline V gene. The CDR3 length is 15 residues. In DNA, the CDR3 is TGCGCCAGCAGCTGGCAGGGGGCGGGTCAAGAGACCCAGTACTTC. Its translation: CASSWQGAGQETQYF.

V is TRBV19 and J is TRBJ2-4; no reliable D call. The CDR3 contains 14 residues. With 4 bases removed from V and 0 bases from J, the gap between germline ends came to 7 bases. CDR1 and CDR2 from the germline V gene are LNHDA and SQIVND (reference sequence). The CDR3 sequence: CASSNELAKNIQYF. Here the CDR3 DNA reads TGTGCCAGTAGTAACGAATTAGCCAAAAACATTCAGTACTTC.

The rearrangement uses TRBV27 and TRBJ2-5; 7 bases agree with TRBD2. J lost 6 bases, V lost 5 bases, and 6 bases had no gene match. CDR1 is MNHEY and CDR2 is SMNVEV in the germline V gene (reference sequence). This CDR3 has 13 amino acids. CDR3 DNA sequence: TGTGCCAGCAGTCCGGGACTACGAAAGACCCAGTACTTC. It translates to CASSPGLRKTQYF.

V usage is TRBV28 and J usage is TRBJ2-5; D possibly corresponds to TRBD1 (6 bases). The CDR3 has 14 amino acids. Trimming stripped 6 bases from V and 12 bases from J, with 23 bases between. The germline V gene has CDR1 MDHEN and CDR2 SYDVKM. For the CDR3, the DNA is TGTGCCAGCAGCAGTTCCCCCCGGACAGACCTCAAGTACTTC. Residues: CASSSSPRTDLKYF.

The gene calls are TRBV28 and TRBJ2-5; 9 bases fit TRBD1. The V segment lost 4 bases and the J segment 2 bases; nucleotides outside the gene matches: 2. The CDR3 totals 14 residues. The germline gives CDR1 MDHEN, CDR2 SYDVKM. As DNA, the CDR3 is TGTGCCAGCAGTTCGACAGGGGGGCAAGAGACCCAGTACTTC. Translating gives CASSSTGGQETQYF.

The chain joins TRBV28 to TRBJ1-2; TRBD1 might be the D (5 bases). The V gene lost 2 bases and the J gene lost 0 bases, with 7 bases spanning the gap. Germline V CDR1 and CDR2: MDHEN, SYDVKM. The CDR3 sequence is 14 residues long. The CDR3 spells CASSLGGANYGYTF. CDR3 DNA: TGTGCCAGCAGTTTAGGGGGTGCTAACTATGGCTACACCTTC.